This TCR beta chain emerged from a study of blood T cell repertoires in COVID-19. Study-wide background: Acute and convalescent COVID-19 samples came from the United States, Italy and Spain. From T cells, B-cell-depleted T cells, or PBMCs came the material, which was cDNA or gDNA.

Original data processing: Reference gene primers were amplified, and this amplification served to estimate nucleated cell counts. The assay was immunoSEQ multiplex PCR, and TCRdb's table has in-frame clones only and misses some. That table furnishes V, J and clone size, whereas the DNA furnished D and trimming. This sample has about 87,000 clones, with approximately 75% found just once. Input material: peripheral blood. This clonotype originated in a woman in her 50s with acute or convalescent COVID-19.

CDR3 nucleotide sequence: TGTGCCAGCAGCCCGACTAGTGTGAGCACAGATACGCAGTATTTT. This encodes CASSPTSVSTDTQYF. The rearrangement joins TRBV7-2 to TRBJ2-3, with D perhaps matching TRBD2 (6 bases). This CDR3 has 15 residues. The V end was cut by 5 bases, the J end by 0 bases, with 12 bases between. In germline, CDR1 is SGHTA, CDR2 FQGNSA. Variable domain in full (rest from reference TRBV7-2 and TRBJ2-3): GAGVSQSPSNKVTEKGKDVELRCDPISGHTALYWYRQSLGQGLEFLIYFQGNSAPDKSGLPSDRFSAERTGGSVSTLTIQRTQQEDSAVYLCASSPTSVSTDTQYFGPGTRLTVL.